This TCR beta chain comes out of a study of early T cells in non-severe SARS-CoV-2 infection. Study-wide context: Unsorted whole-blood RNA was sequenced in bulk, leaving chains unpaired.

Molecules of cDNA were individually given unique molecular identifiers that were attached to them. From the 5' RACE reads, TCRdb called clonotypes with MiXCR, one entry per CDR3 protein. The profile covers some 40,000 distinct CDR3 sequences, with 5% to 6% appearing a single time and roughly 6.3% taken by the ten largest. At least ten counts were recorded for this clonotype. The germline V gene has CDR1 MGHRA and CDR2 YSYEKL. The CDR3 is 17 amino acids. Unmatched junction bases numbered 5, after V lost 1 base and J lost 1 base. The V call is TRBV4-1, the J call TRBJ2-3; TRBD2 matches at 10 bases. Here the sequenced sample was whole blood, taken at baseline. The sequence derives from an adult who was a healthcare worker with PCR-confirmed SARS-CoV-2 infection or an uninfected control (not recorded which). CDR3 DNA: TGCGCCAGCAGCCAAGGGGCTAGCGGGAGCGGCACAGATACGCAGTATTTT. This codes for CASSQGASGSGTDTQYF.